The 31 T cell receptor beta chains below were found in one sample sequenced in a study of T cells in tumors after PD-1 blockade. The repertoire was sequenced with immunoSEQ multiplex PCR; TCRdb's copy has only in-frame clones and lacks some. This sample yields approximately 47,000 clones, of which over 75% are seen a single time; about 4% belongs to the top ten. The sample here was PBMCs, taken before anti-PD-1 treatment. These TCRs come from a human donor with basal cell carcinoma.

This chain joins TRBV12-3 or TRBV12-4 and TRBJ1-1; D not certain. Trimming pared 1 base from V and 1 base from J, leaving 4 bases between. The CDR3 sequence is 13 residues long. CDR3 sequence reads: CASSLGQNTEAFF. The CDR3 DNA reads TGTGCCAGCAGTTTAGGGCAGAACACTGAAGCTTTCTTT.

V gene TRBV2 combines with J gene TRBJ2-1, with 15 positions matching TRBD2. Per the germline V gene, CDR1 is SNHLY and CDR2 is FYNNEI. There are 16 residues in the CDR3. The J segment lost 5 bases and the V segment lost 8 bases, leaving 7 bases of the junction unmatched. The CDR3 coding sequence is TGTGCCAGCGGACCGGGACTAGCGGGGGGACACAATGAGCAGTTCTTC. It translates to CASGPGLAGGHNEQFF.

This clone was seen just once. The chain recombines TRBV7-6 with TRBJ2-1; 8 bases match TRBD2. Looked up from germline, CDR1 is SGHVS and CDR2 is FNYEAQ. The CDR3 has 16 residues. V lost 4 bases to trimming and J lost 1 base; unmatched junction nucleotides: 6. The CDR3 DNA sequence: TGTGCCAGCAGCTCTATTCGGGGGGGTTCCTACAATGAGCAGTTCTTC. Encoded protein: CASSSIRGGSYNEQFF.

The gene calls are TRBV27 and TRBJ1-6; D uncertain. With 0 bases removed from V and 4 bases from J, the gap between germline ends came to 7 bases. Per germline, CDR1 MNHEY and CDR2 SMNVEV (reference sequence). The CDR3 extends over 15 amino acids. CDR3 nucleotides: TGTGCCAGCAGTTTATCAGCAGGTTATAATTCACCCCTCCACTTT. Its protein product is CASSLSAGYNSPLHF.

V gene TRBV30 combines with J gene TRBJ2-7; 8 bases are shared with TRBD2. V shed 5 bases and J 7 bases; nucleotides not matched to a gene: 13. CDR1 GTSNPN and CDR2 SVGIG come from the germline V gene (reference sequence). The CDR3 extends over 14 amino acids. CDR3: CAWSGDSGVSEQYF. CDR3 bases: TGTGCCTGGTCTGGGGATAGCGGGGTGTCTGAGCAGTACTTC. Looking up the rest from reference TRBV30 and TRBJ2-7 gives the full variable domain: SQTIHQWPATLVQPVGSPLSLECTVEGTSNPNLYWYRQAAGRGLQLLFYSVGIGQISSEVPQNLSASRPQDRQFILSSKKLLLSDSGFYLCAWSGDSGVSEQYFGPGTRLTVT.

This clone was seen a few times. This chain links TRBV6-5 with TRBJ1-1; no definite D call. The CDR3 is 13 amino acids. Germline CDR1 MNHEY, CDR2 SVGAGI. Trimming shortened V by 2 bases and J by 5 bases, and 9 bases separated the two germline ends. CDR3 DNA: TGTGCCAGCAGTTACCGGGTGGCGACTGAAGCTTTCTTT. Its protein product is CASSYRVATEAFF.

This sequence joins TRBV24-1 and TRBJ1-2; no clear D gene. CDR3 length equals 15 residues. V dropped 4 bases and J dropped 4 bases, with 15 bases sitting between them. Germline lookup yields CDR1 KGHDR and CDR2 SFDVKD. CDR3 nucleotides: TGTGCCACCAGTGAGTCTCCCGGGCCACTCTATGGCTACACCTTC. This sequence encodes CATSESPGPLYGYTF.

This chain joins TRBV5-6 and TRBJ2-3; 8 bases align to TRBD1. Trimming took 0 bases from V and 1 from J; bases not matched to a gene: 4. Per germline, CDR1 SGHDT and CDR2 YYEEEE. The CDR3 totals 16 residues. The chain's CDR3 is CASSLVQGARTDTQYF. CDR3 coding DNA: TGTGCCAGCAGCTTGGTTCAGGGGGCGCGCACAGATACGCAGTATTTT. The full variable domain, rest sourced from reference TRBV5-6 and TRBJ2-3, is DAGVTQSPTHLIKTRGQQVTLRCSPKSGHDTVSWYQQALGQGPQFIFQYYEEEERQRGNFPDRFSGHQFPNYSSELNVNALLLGDSALYLCASSLVQGARTDTQYFGPGTRLTVL.

V gene TRBV19 combines with J gene TRBJ2-2; 11 positions agree with TRBD1. The J segment lost 4 bases and the V segment lost 3 bases, leaving 10 bases of the junction unmatched. Per the germline V gene, CDR1 is LNHDA and CDR2 is SQIVND (reference sequence). CDR3 length: 18 residues. Here the CDR3 reads CASSMVVRGQGATGELFF. CDR3 DNA sequence: TGTGCCAGTAGTATGGTGGTTCGAGGACAGGGGGCCACCGGGGAGCTGTTTTTT.

The sample holds a few counts of this clone. V and J are TRBV10-3 and TRBJ2-1, with a tentative D call TRBD2 (5 bases). This CDR3 is 13 amino acids long. The V and J ends lost 8 bases and 10 bases respectively, with 18 bases between them. Germline CDR1 is ENHRY and CDR2 is SYGVKD. As DNA, the CDR3 is TGTGCCATCTGCCCGGACTTACCCGGGGAGCAGTTCTTC. The encoded protein is CAICPDLPGEQFF.

The rearrangement joins TRBV15 to TRBJ2-3; D may correspond to TRBD1 or TRBD2 (5 bases each). Germline V gives CDR1 LNHNV, CDR2 YYDKDF (reference sequence). The CDR3 is 14 amino acids. V was trimmed by 10 bases and J by 4 bases, leaving 18 bases between them. The chain's CDR3 is CAIRGQRAPDTQYF. The CDR3 nucleotides read TGTGCCATCCGGGGCCAACGGGCTCCAGATACGCAGTATTTT.

V and J are TRBV20-1 and TRBJ2-2; 8 nucleotides match TRBD2. This CDR3 region has 16 residues. Germline CDR1 and CDR2: DFQATT and SNEGSKA (reference sequence). J gave up 3 bases and V 3 bases, and 9 bases lay outside the gene matches. The CDR3 region has the DNA TGCAGTGCTAGTACGGGACGGGGGGGCCACACCGGGGAGCTGTTTTTT. This codes for CSASTGRGGHTGELFF.

This chain joins TRBV6-6 and TRBJ1-2; D possibly corresponds to TRBD1 (5 bases). Trimming left V 6 bases short and J 4 bases short, with 15 bases between. Germline values: CDR1 MNHNY, CDR2 SVGAGI (reference sequence). The CDR3 covers 14 residues. The CDR3, as DNA: TGTGCCAGCAGACCCTCGGCAGGGCGCTATGGCTACACCTTC. It codes for CASRPSAGRYGYTF.

The rearrangement uses TRBV7-8 and TRBJ1-2; the match to TRBD1 covers 7 bases. Germline V gene data show CDR1 as SGHVS and CDR2 as FQNEAQ. The trim removed 6 bases at V and 0 bases at J, leaving 13 bases unmatched. This CDR3 contains 17 residues. The DNA for the CDR3 is TGTGCCAGCAGTTCCGGGACAGTGGGACGGACTAACTATGGCTACACCTTC. Protein product: CASSSGTVGRTNYGYTF.

The rearrangement joins TRBV24-1 to TRBJ1-6; perhaps TRBD1 as D (5 bases). The V gene lost 11 bases and the J gene lost 0 bases, with 16 bases spanning the gap. The V gene's germline CDR1 is KGHDR and CDR2 SFDVKD. CDR3 length equals 16 residues. The CDR3 sequence: CARGLRDPSYNSPLHF. CDR3 DNA sequence: TGTGCCAGGGGCTTGAGGGATCCCTCCTATAATTCACCCCTCCACTTT.

The rearrangement uses TRBV7-9 and TRBJ2-3; D perhaps matches TRBD2 (6 bases). Trimming left V 8 bases short and J 0 bases short, with 15 bases between. Per the germline V gene, CDR1 is SEHNR and CDR2 is FQNEAQ (reference sequence). The CDR3 sequence is 15 residues long. CDR3 sequence: CASGVGGISTDTQYF. CDR3 DNA sequence: TGTGCCAGCGGCGTAGGAGGGATTAGCACAGATACGCAGTATTTT.

The sample holds one count of this clone. The chain is built from TRBV19 and TRBJ2-2; 10 positions agree with TRBD2. The V segment lost 3 bases and the J segment 0 bases; nucleotides outside the gene matches: 1. The CDR3 runs 16 residues. Germline V gene lookup returns CDR1 LNHDA and CDR2 SQIVND (reference sequence). The CDR3 protein is CASSILAGANTGELFF. CDR3 DNA sequence: TGTGCCAGTAGTATTCTAGCGGGGGCGAACACCGGGGAGCTGTTTTTT.

This clone was detected only once. The chain is built from TRBV5-8 and TRBJ1-5, with TRBD1 identical over 7 bases. The CDR3 extends over 16 amino acids. From germline, CDR1 is SGHTS and CDR2 YDEGEE. After removal of 2 bases from V and 2 bases from J, the junction contained 7 bases not matched to a gene. The CDR3 here is CASSFYGQVGNQPQHF. CDR3 nucleotides: TGTGCCAGCAGCTTTTACGGACAGGTGGGCAATCAGCCCCAGCATTTT.

This clone was recorded once. The rearrangement links TRBV7-9 to TRBJ1-1; D is undetermined. CDR3 size: 15 residues. Trimming removed 4 bases from V and 0 bases from J, with 12 bases in between. The germline gives CDR1 SEHNR, CDR2 FQNEAQ (reference sequence). The DNA of the CDR3 is TGTGCCAGCAGCTCGCCCCTGACGGTGAACACTGAAGCTTTCTTT. This gives the protein CASSSPLTVNTEAFF.

This clone showed up just once. CDR3 amino acids: CASSFRGQGTEAFF. The CDR3 region has the DNA TGCGCCAGCAGCTTCCGGGGGCAGGGGACTGAAGCTTTCTTT. The chain combines TRBV5-1 with TRBJ1-1; a weak D match, TRBD1 (6 bases). V shed 2 bases and J shed 5 bases, with 13 bases lying between them. Looked up from germline, CDR1 is SGHRS and CDR2 is YFSETQ. The CDR3 consists of 14 residues.

The V call is TRBV30, the J call TRBJ1-4; D ambiguous. The V end was cut by 0 bases, the J end by 10 bases, with 18 bases between. The germline V gene has CDR1 GTSNPN and CDR2 SVGIG (reference sequence). This CDR3 contains 15 residues. CDR3 amino acids: CAWSVVRVRGAKLFF. The CDR3 DNA follows: TGTGCCTGGAGTGTAGTCAGAGTTCGGGGAGCAAAACTGTTTTTT.

The chain links TRBV5-4 to TRBJ1-3, with D hard to call. Between the trimmed V and J ends, which lost 3 bases and 4 bases, there was a span of 14 bases. The CDR3 loop spans 15 amino acids. Germline V gene sequence: CDR1 SGHNT, CDR2 YYREEE (reference sequence). The CDR3 sequence: CASSSDWSAGNTIYF. CDR3 coding DNA: TGTGCCAGCAGCTCGGATTGGTCAGCAGGAAACACCATATATTTT.

The chain has TRBV6-5 and TRBJ1-1, with TRBD1 matching 9 bases. The V segment lost 6 bases and the J segment 4 bases; nucleotides outside the gene matches: 3. Per the germline V gene, CDR1 is MNHEY and CDR2 is SVGAGI. The CDR3 sequence is 13 residues long. The chain's CDR3 is CASSKGQGTEAFF. The CDR3 DNA reads TGTGCCAGCAGCAAGGGACAGGGCACTGAAGCTTTCTTT.

Turning to this clone: The junction shows a germline mismatch at one end, possibly a read error. The chain links TRBV5-8 to TRBJ1-6, with TRBD1 matching 8 bases. CDR3 length equals 15 residues. Germline CDR1 and CDR2: SGHTS and YDEGEE. CDR3 residues: CASSLGDRHNSPLHF. The DNA for the CDR3 is TGTGCCAGCAGTTTGGGGGACAGGCATAATTCACCCCTCCACTTT.

This sequence joins TRBV21-1 and TRBJ2-2; the D call in the table, TRBD1, was not verified against the DNA. TRBV21-1 is listed as a pseudogene. The CDR3 has 16 amino acids. CDR3 DNA sequence: TGTGCCAGCAGCCCCCCGGGCAGGGCAGGGGCCGGGGAGCTGTTTTTT. Translated, it gives CASSPPGRAGAGELFF.

This clone is a singleton in its sample. CDR3 sequence (DNA): TGTGCCTGGAGTGTAAAAGGCGAAGCGGGCGAATTCTTC. Its protein is CAWSVKGEAGEFF. This chain joins TRBV30 and TRBJ2-1; maybe TRBD2 (6 bases). CDR3 length equals 13 residues. Germline lookup yields CDR1 GTSNPN and CDR2 SVGIG (reference sequence). V dropped 0 bases and J dropped 16 bases, with 19 bases sitting between them.

The V and J genes are TRBV7-8 and TRBJ2-7; D not certain. Germline-derived CDR1 and CDR2 are SGHVS and FQNEAQ. Trimming removed 2 bases at V and 4 bases at J, with 9 bases between. The CDR3 spans 13 residues. The CDR3 here is CASSLQREYEQYF. The CDR3 bases are TGTGCCAGCAGCTTACAACGTGAGTACGAGCAGTACTTC.

This chain uses TRBV6-2 or TRBV6-3 with TRBJ1-6; 10 bases are a match to TRBD1. The CDR3 sequence is 19 residues long. Germline CDR1 reads MNHEY; CDR2 reads SVGEGT. V shed 4 bases and J 7 bases; nucleotides not matched to a gene: 16. CDR3 nucleotides: TGTGCCAGCAGTTTCCCGGACAGGGGGGGGTACGTTCCAAATTCACCCCTCCACTTT. Amino acid sequence: CASSFPDRGGYVPNSPLHF.

This clone was seen a single time. The chain uses TRBV28 and TRBJ2-7; 7 positions agree with TRBD1. This CDR3 comprises 14 residues. Germline V lookup: CDR1 MDHEN, CDR2 SYDVKM. V was clipped by 7 bases and J by 0 bases; unmatched bases: 6. The CDR3 loop is CASKRQGNSYEQYF. The DNA for the CDR3 is TGTGCCAGCAAACGACAGGGAAACTCCTACGAGCAGTACTTC.

The chain has TRBV11-3 and TRBJ2-7, with D hard to call. Germline CDR1 is SGHNT and CDR2 is YENEEA. V lost 2 bases to trimming and J lost 4 bases, with 9 bases between them. The CDR3 length is 13 residues. The CDR3 DNA is TGTGCCAGCAGCTTATCTCCAGATTACGAGCAGTACTTC. Amino acids: CASSLSPDYEQYF.

The V call is TRBV28, the J call TRBJ1-4; D might be TRBD1 (5 bases). V lost 3 bases and J lost 6, with 8 bases in between. CDR1 MDHEN and CDR2 SYDVKM come from the germline V gene. The CDR3 extends over 13 amino acids. This CDR3 is CASSFARDEKLFF. The CDR3 DNA sequence: TGTGCCAGCAGTTTCGCCAGGGATGAAAAACTGTTTTTT.